This TCR beta chain was identified in a study of identical twins. As for this clonotype: Its antigen is still unknown.

Findings of the study overall: Twin-shared out-of-frame alpha sequences showed excess low generation probability. Within monozygotic twins, out-of-frame TCR alpha sharing was underestimated by the models. In drawing conclusions, the study used cross-sectional statistical analysis and did not follow the same donors.

This CDR3 region has 16 residues. Trimming took 4 bases from V and 0 from J; bases not matched to a gene: 5. Germline-derived CDR1 and CDR2 are ENHRY and SYGVKD. TCRdb itself ran the 5' RACE reads through MiXCR, one entry per CDR3 protein. The repertoire holds 1,800,000 or so distinct CDR3 sequences, with 25% to 35% as singletons. The donors were all healthy and Caucasian. The receptor comes from a newborn girl in good health. What was sequenced was cord blood. The gene calls are TRBV10-3 and TRBJ1-1, with 10 positions matching TRBD1. The DNA of the CDR3 is TGTGCCATCAGTGTGACAGGGGGCGCCATGAACACTGAAGCTTTCTTT. This encodes CAISVTGGAMNTEAFF.